Listed below are T cell receptor beta chains from one sample, sequenced in a study of cytomegalovirus exposure and HLA in healthy donors. TCRdb's copy holds only in-frame clones and misses some; the assay was immunoSEQ multiplex PCR. The table lists some 150,000 clones, approximately 78% of them singletons. Sample: PBMCs. The receptor source for this set is a woman aged 30 to 39 in good health and CMV-seropositive. The CDR3 runs from the conserved cysteine through the conserved F or W. A D gene is named only where the DNA matches it firmly. Not every row has a clone size; where given, it reads once, few, many or a size class.

TRBJ1-6,TRBD1,NA,TRBV7-2,CASSRDSINSPLHF,TGTGCCAGCAGCCGGGACAGCATTAATTCACCCCTCCACTTT
TRBJ2-7,TRBD2,few,TRBV6-1,CASRKPGGYEQYF,TGTGCCAGCAGAAAACCGGGGGGCTACGAGCAGTACTTC
TRBJ1-2,TRBD1,NA,TRBV27,CASSPRTGGAYGYTF,TGTGCCAGCAGTCCCAGGACAGGGGGCGCCTATGGCTACACCTTC
TRBJ2-1,NA,NA,TRBV7-9,CASYTQKGMDYEQFF,TGTGCCAGCTACACTCAAAAGGGAATGGACTATGAGCAGTTCTTC
TRBJ2-3,TRBD2,few,TRBV4-1,CASSQVSAGGRPDTQYF,TGCGCCAGCAGCCAAGTTAGCGCGGGGGGGAGACCAGATACGCAGTATTTT
TRBJ2-2,TRBD2,NA,TRBV9,CASSVRASGPTGELFF,TGTGCCAGCAGCGTAAGGGCTAGCGGACCCACCGGGGAGCTGTTTTTT
TRBJ1-2,NA,NA,TRBV7-9,CASSPQSTANYGYTF,TGTGCCAGCAGCCCCCAGAGTACAGCCAACTATGGCTACACCTTC
TRBJ2-7,TRBD2,once,TRBV7-2,CASSLEPSGGPYEQYF,TGTGCCAGCAGCTTAGAACCTAGCGGGGGACCCTACGAGCAGTACTTC
TRBJ2-3,NA,NA,TRBV30,CAWSPLSSLTDTQYF,TGTGCCTGGAGTCCCCTTTCCAGTCTCACAGATACGCAGTATTTT
TRBJ2-3,NA,NA,TRBV6-5,CASSYDLGTHTDTQYF,TGTGCCAGCAGTTACGACCTCGGGACTCACACAGATACGCAGTATTTT
TRBJ2-3,TRBD2,NA,TRBV14,CASSHGLADTDTQYF,TGTGCCAGCAGCCACGGACTAGCGGACACAGATACGCAGTATTTT
TRBJ1-4,TRBD1,NA,TRBV4-1,CASSHLHTRSRDRVKLFF,TGCGCCAGCAGCCACCTACATACTCGCTCCCGGGACAGGGTAAAACTGTTTTTT
TRBJ2-7,TRBD1,NA,TRBV9,CASSITGDYEQYF,TGTGCCAGCAGCATAACAGGGGACTACGAGCAGTACTTC
TRBJ1-1,TRBD1,NA,TRBV19,CASSPDRGPNTEAFF,TGTGCCAGTAGTCCCGACAGGGGACCGAACACTGAAGCTTTCTTT
TRBJ1-1,NA,NA,TRBV4-1,CASSQSVNTEAFF,TGCGCCAGCAGCCAATCGGTCAACACTGAAGCTTTCTTT
TRBJ2-2,NA,NA,TRBV7-9,CASSPPRNTGELFF,TGTGCCAGCAGCCCCCCCCGGAACACCGGGGAGCTGTTTTTT
TRBJ1-2,NA,NA,TRBV29-1,CSVITGPSLYTF,TGCAGCGTTATCACAGGGCCTAGTTTGTACACCTTC
TRBJ1-4,NA,NA,TRBV7-9,CASSPTPTNEKLFF,TGTGCCAGCAGTCCGACACCAACTAATGAAAAACTGTTTTTT
TRBJ2-5,NA,NA,TRBV5-1,CASSLDLKGGETQYF,TGCGCCAGCAGCTTGGATTTGAAGGGAGGAGAGACCCAGTACTTC
TRBJ2-1,TRBD1,NA,TRBV19,CASSMGTVYNEQFF,TGTGCCAGTAGTATGGGGACAGTCTACAATGAGCAGTTCTTC
TRBJ1-3,NA,NA,TRBV6-5,CAPPSEAWPGNTIYF,TGTGCCCCCCCCTCCGAGGCCTGGCCTGGAAACACCATATATTTT
TRBJ2-7,NA,NA,TRBV5-4,CASSLVQATGTNEQYF,TGTGCCAGCAGCTTGGTCCAGGCGACAGGAACGAACGAGCAGTACTTC
TRBJ1-3,NA,NA,TRBV4-1,CASSPLLKGKRGNTIYF,TGCGCCAGCAGCCCCCTCCTGAAGGGAAAGCGGGGAAACACCATATATTTT
TRBJ1-6,TRBD1,once,TRBV2,CASRKGTGADNSPLHF,TGTGCCAGCAGGAAGGGGACAGGGGCGGATAATTCACCCCTCCACTTT
TRBJ2-7,TRBD1,NA,TRBV28,CASTVSGTVYEQYF,TGTGCCAGCACCGTATCCGGGACAGTCTACGAGCAGTACTTC
TRBJ1-4,TRBD1,NA,TRBV7-2,CASSSPGTGFEKLFF,TGTGCCAGCAGCTCCCCAGGGACAGGGTTTGAAAAACTGTTTTTT
TRBJ2-3,NA,NA,TRBV2,CASSELVEVGTHTDTQYF,TGTGCCAGCAGTGAACTTGTCGAGGTGGGGACTCACACAGATACGCAGTATTTT
TRBJ2-1,TRBD2,NA,TRBV6-1,CASQTSGGYNEQFF,TGTGCCAGCCAAACTAGCGGGGGGTACAATGAGCAGTTCTTC
TRBJ2-3,TRBD2,few,TRBV25-1,CASSETRGVAGFTDTQYF,TGTGCCAGCAGTGAAACCCGCGGGGTAGCGGGGTTCACAGATACGCAGTATTTT
TRBJ1-6,NA,few,TRBV5-1,CASSLETPYNSPLHF,TGCGCCAGCAGCTTGGAGACACCTTATAATTCACCCCTCCACTTT
TRBJ2-7,NA,NA,TRBV5-4,CASSPGTTLSYEQYF,TGTGCCAGCAGCCCAGGGACAACCCTCTCCTACGAGCAGTACTTC
TRBJ2-5,TRBD2,NA,TRBV5-4,CASSSRVAGEETQYF,TGTGCCAGCAGCTCCCGGGTTGCGGGGGAAGAGACCCAGTACTTC
TRBJ1-6,TRBD1,once,TRBV5-1,CASSQGTGDNSPLHF,TGCGCCAGCAGCCAAGGGACAGGGGATAATTCACCCCTCCACTTT
TRBJ2-2,NA,NA,TRBV30,CAWSPPTDSRNTGELFF,TGTGCCTGGAGTCCCCCAACCGACAGCCGTAACACCGGGGAGCTGTTTTTT
TRBJ1-2,NA,NA,TRBV7-8,CASSLIGQLYGYTF,TGTGCCAGCAGCTTAATTGGACAGCTCTATGGCTACACCTTC
TRBJ1-6,TRBD1,NA,TRBV6-5,CASRGRDRGDSPLHF,TGTGCCAGCAGGGGCCGGGACAGGGGAGACTCACCCCTCCACTTT
TRBJ2-3,TRBD1,NA,TRBV11-2,CASSLQRGTGGTDTQYF,TGTGCCAGCAGCTTGCAGCGCGGGACAGGGGGCACAGATACGCAGTATTTT
TRBJ2-1,TRBD2,NA,TRBV5-1,CASKAGGAAYNEQFF,TGCGCCAGCAAAGCCGGGGGGGCAGCTTACAATGAGCAGTTCTTC
TRBJ2-1,TRBD1,once,TRBV4-3,CASSPSPGQGANEQFF,TGCGCCAGCAGCCCATCGCCGGGACAGGGGGCAAATGAGCAGTTCTTC
TRBJ1-1,NA,NA,TRBV25-1,CASSDMDRAMNTEAFF,TGTGCCAGCAGTGACATGGACAGAGCGATGAACACTGAAGCTTTCTTT
TRBJ2-1,NA,NA,TRBV7-9,CASSLSGVARGNEQFF,TGTGCCAGCAGCTTATCGGGGGTCGCTCGCGGCAATGAGCAGTTCTTC
TRBJ2-4,NA,NA,TRBV13,CASSLWALEGNIQYF,TGTGCCAGCAGCTTATGGGCGTTAGAGGGAAACATTCAGTACTTC
TRBJ1-5,TRBD1,NA,TRBV7-9,CASSLDRGSNQPQHF,TGTGCCAGCAGCTTAGACAGGGGATCCAATCAGCCCCAGCATTTT
TRBJ1-2,NA,NA,TRBV19,CASSIGLRYGYTF,TGTGCCAGTAGTATTGGGCTCCGGTATGGCTACACCTTC
TRBJ2-7,NA,NA,TRBV19,CASSIHRERSGEQYF,TGTGCCAGTAGTATCCACAGGGAAAGGTCTGGGGAGCAGTACTTC
TRBJ1-4,TRBD1,NA,TRBV7-8,CASSSSQDREEKLFF,TGTGCCAGCAGTTCGTCCCAGGACAGGGAAGAAAAACTGTTTTTT